A single sample gave rise to the 18 T cell receptor beta chains below, sequenced in a study of tumor-infiltrating lymphocytes in primary liver carcinoma. The source material, roughly 18-30 mg of unsorted bulk tissue, was used to co-extract RNA and DNA. The input was roughly 0.5 ug total RNA; TCR beta cDNA was made from it with a constant-region primer. Slightly modified ARM-PCR with three nested multiplex PCR rounds yielded TCR beta libraries. The first two PCR rounds used TRBV1-TRBV30 primers with a Cbeta primer, 9 to 11 cycles each. TCRdb fed the multiplex PCR reads into MiXCR, producing one record per CDR3 protein. The sample records some 87,000 distinct CDR3 sequences, 65% to 70% being singletons. The source material was tumor-adjacent normal liver tissue. All receptors come from a man aged 35-49 years with primary liver carcinoma and hepatitis B virus infection.

This clonotype was seen a single time. At one of its ends the junction is not consistent with the germline gene, which may arise from a read error. The chain recombines TRBV11-2 with TRBJ2-3; TRBD2 agrees at 9 bases. CDR3 size: 17 residues. The germline V gene encodes CDR1 SGHAT and CDR2 FQNNGV. CDR3 sequence: CARSLLIAGDRTDTQYF. As DNA, the CDR3 is TGTGCCAGGAGCTTACTCATAGCGGGAGACCGTACAGATACGCAGTATTTT. The full variable domain, its missing parts supplied by reference TRBV11-2 and TRBJ2-3, is EAGVAQSPRYKIIEKRQSVAFWCNPISGHATLYWYQQILGQGPKLLIQFQNNGVVDDSQLPKDRFSAERLKGVDSTLKIQPAKLEDSAVYLCARSLLIAGDRTDTQYFGPGTRLTVL.

For this clonotype: Just one base apart from a much larger clone, this may be a read error. This rearrangement joins TRBV5-6 to TRBJ1-6, with a tentative D call TRBD1 (6 bases). The germline CDR1 and CDR2 sequences are SGHDT and YYEEEE. Trimming took off 2 bases at V and 5 bases at J, with 14 bases between the two ends. The CDR3 is 16 residues long. The CDR3 spells CASSLPRGLDNSPLHF. CDR3 bases: TGTGCCAGCAGCTTACCCAGGGGACTGGATAATTCACCCCTCCACTTT.

The rearrangement links TRBV12-3 or TRBV12-4 to TRBJ1-1; D not certain. V lost 7 bases to trimming and J lost 5 bases, with 14 bases between them. The CDR3 consists of 13 residues. The CDR3 region has the DNA TGTGCCAGCAAACAGATGGGAGGTACTGAAGCTTTCTTT. Translated, it gives CASKQMGGTEAFF.

The sample holds many counts of this clonotype. This chain links TRBV10-3 with TRBJ2-1; 7 nucleotides match TRBD2. The CDR3 runs to 17 residues. J was trimmed by 2 bases and V by 0 bases; bases with no gene match: 7. The germline V gene encodes CDR1 ENHRY and CDR2 SYGVKD. Here the CDR3 reads CAISESEGGSTYNEQFF. The CDR3 DNA sequence: TGTGCCATCAGTGAGTCTGAGGGCGGGAGCACCTACAATGAGCAGTTCTTC.

This clonotype showed up many times. This chain links TRBV6-2 or TRBV6-3 with TRBJ2-1, with TRBD2 as a possible D gene (6 bases). Trimming cost V 2 bases and J 0 bases, with 14 bases left between them. CDR1 and CDR2 (germline): MNHEY, SVGEGT. The CDR3 length is 17 residues. The CDR3 protein is CASSYPLQTSSYNEQFF. The CDR3 nucleotides are TGTGCCAGCAGTTACCCCCTTCAGACTAGCTCCTACAATGAGCAGTTCTTC.

CDR3 region: CACNLGRTGQETQYF. DNA for the CDR3: TGTGCCTGCAACTTAGGGCGCACAGGGCAAGAGACCCAGTACTTC. The rearrangement uses TRBV11-2 and TRBJ2-5, with D possibly being TRBD1 (6 bases). The CDR3 has 15 amino acids. The germline V gene has CDR1 SGHAT and CDR2 FQNNGV. Trimming stripped 11 bases from V and 2 bases from J, with 21 bases between.

This clonotype has ten or more counts. This chain uses TRBV28 with TRBJ2-1; D uncertain. V gave up 3 bases and J gave up 9 bases, with 18 bases separating them. The CDR3 runs to 15 residues. The V gene's germline CDR1 is MDHEN and CDR2 SYDVKM. CDR3 residues: CASSFFLAPKPEQFF. For the CDR3, the DNA is TGTGCCAGCAGTTTCTTTTTGGCTCCCAAGCCTGAGCAGTTCTTC.

A word on this clonotype: A read error may produce the germline difference seen at one junction end. The chain joins TRBV5-6 to TRBJ1-2; unclear D gene. CDR1 is SGHDT, CDR2 YYEEEE, per germline. The CDR3 is 15 amino acids. The CDR3 DNA is TGTGTCAGCAGCTTTTCATCCGGGGCTAACTATGGCTACACCTTC. Encoded protein: CVSSFSSGANYGYTF.

Regarding this clonotype: The CDR3 does not end in the conserved phenylalanine or tryptophan, so this is likely a read error. V and J are TRBV10-3 and TRBJ2-7; D remains unclear. V was cut by 3 bases and J by 3 bases, with 12 bases left in between. Germline V gene sequence: CDR1 ENHRY, CDR2 SYGVKD. This CDR3 is 14 amino acids long. CDR3: CAISDPLDHYEQYI. The CDR3 bases are TGTGCCATCAGTGACCCACTGGACCACTACGAGCAGTACATC.

Points on this clonotype: Relative to the germline gene, one junction end is altered; a read error may explain this. V gene TRBV11-2 combines with J gene TRBJ2-7; no clear D gene. Germline values: CDR1 SGHAT, CDR2 FQNNGV. The CDR3 runs 14 residues. CDR3 in DNA: TGTACCAGCAGCTTAACTGACATTACCTACGAGCAGTACTTC. Amino acids: CTSSLTDITYEQYF.

The table lists this clonotype with a few counts. Being one base from a much bigger clone, this may be a read error. The V gene is TRBV29-1, the J gene TRBJ2-7; D uncertain. Germline assignment: CDR1 SQVTM and CDR2 ANQGSEA. This CDR3 region has 13 residues. Trimming removed 3 bases from V and 3 bases from J, with 12 bases in between. CDR3 DNA: TGCAGCGTTGAGGGCAGCAGCAGCTACGAGCAGTACTTC. This encodes CSVEGSSSYEQYF.

Worth noting for this clonotype: A much larger clone lies a single base off, so this may be a read error. The V gene is TRBV4-1, the J gene TRBJ2-1; 15 nucleotides match TRBD2. Germline V gene lookup returns CDR1 MGHRA and CDR2 YSYEKL. There are 17 residues in the CDR3. The DNA of the CDR3 is TGCGCCATCAGCCACCTCTGGGGACTAGCGGGAGGATTCGAGCAGTTCTTC. Its protein product is CAISHLWGLAGGFEQFF.

This clonotype was detected only a few times. V is TRBV7-9 and J is TRBJ2-2; D gene ambiguous. The CDR3 loop spans 12 amino acids. The ends were cut back, 3 bases at V and 7 bases at J, with 6 bases in the middle. CDR1 SEHNR and CDR2 FQNEAQ come from the germline V gene (reference sequence). CDR3 amino acids: CASSFAYGELFF. CDR3 bases: TGTGCCAGCAGCTTCGCATACGGGGAGCTGTTTTTT.

In regard to this clonotype: The CDR3 ends on some other residue instead of the conserved phenylalanine or tryptophan, so this is likely a read error. The genes are TRBV12-3 or TRBV12-4 and TRBJ2-1; TRBD1 might be the D (5 bases). Trimming pared 6 bases from V and 7 bases from J, leaving 10 bases between. The CDR3 is made up of 12 amino acids. The CDR3 coding sequence is TGTGCCAGCAGATTGACAGATAATGAGCAGTTCTCC. Protein product: CASRLTDNEQFS.

This clonotype appeared once. This clone may be a read error of a much larger clone one base away. The chain carries TRBV30 and TRBJ1-5; D might be TRBD1 (6 bases). The germline V gene encodes CDR1 GTSNPN and CDR2 SVGIG (reference sequence). The CDR3 sequence is 12 residues long. CDR3 DNA: TGTGCCTCGAGTGTACAGGGTCAGCCCCAGCATTTT. Translating gives CASSVQGQPQHF.

The chain joins TRBV11-2 to TRBJ2-3, with 7 bases aligning to TRBD2. The CDR3 is 17 residues long. Germline-derived CDR1 and CDR2 are SGHAT and FQNNGV. Germline trimming cut 1 base from V and 7 bases from J; bases unmatched to any gene: 14. As DNA, the CDR3 is TGTGCCAGCAGCTTAGGGCCGTGCCGGGAGGAGGCAAATACGCAGTATTTT. It yields the protein CASSLGPCREEANTQYF.

This clonotype was detected ten times or more. V gene TRBV4-2 combines with J gene TRBJ2-7; D is uncertain. V was clipped by 0 bases and J by 7 bases, with 10 bases between them. In germline, CDR1 is LGHNA, CDR2 YNFKEQ. The CDR3 has 13 amino acids. The CDR3 is CASSQDLGREQYF. In nucleotides, the CDR3 is TGTGCCAGCAGCCAAGATCTGGGAAGGGAGCAGTACTTC.

A word on this clonotype: The junction and the germline gene differ at one end; a read error may be behind it. The chain carries TRBV11-2 and TRBJ2-3, with TRBD1 matching 7 bases. The CDR3 covers 14 residues. Germline assignment: CDR1 SGHAT and CDR2 FQNNGV. Here the CDR3 reads CASSFRDSTDTHYF. The CDR3 DNA sequence: TGTGCAAGCAGCTTTAGGGACAGCACAGATACGCATTATTTT.